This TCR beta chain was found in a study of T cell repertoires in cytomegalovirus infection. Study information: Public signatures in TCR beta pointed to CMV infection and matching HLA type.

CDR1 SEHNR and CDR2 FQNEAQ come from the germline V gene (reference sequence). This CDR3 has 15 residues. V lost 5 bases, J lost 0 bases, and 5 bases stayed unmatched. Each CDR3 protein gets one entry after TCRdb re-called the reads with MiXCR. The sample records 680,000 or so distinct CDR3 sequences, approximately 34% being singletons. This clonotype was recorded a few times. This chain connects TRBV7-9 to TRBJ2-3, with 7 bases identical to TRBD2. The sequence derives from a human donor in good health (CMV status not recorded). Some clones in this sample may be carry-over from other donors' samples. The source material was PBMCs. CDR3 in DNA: TGTGCCAGCAGCCCGGGACTATATAGCACAGATACGCAGTATTTT. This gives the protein CASSPGLYSTDTQYF.